The clone carrying this TCR beta chain appeared a few times. What it recognizes is unknown. This specimen belongs to a study of CD8 T cells in ankylosing spondylitis. Study conclusions and caveats: As reported, disease-linked clones showed significant enrichment in matched ankylosing spondylitis synovial fluid. Characteristic, it appeared, of ankylosing spondylitis blood was a TCR beta motif of roughly eight highly homologous variants. Previous work reported some of these motif variants in the synovial fluid and blood of reactive arthritis.

It was by quantitative 5'-RACE with molecular barcodes that TCR beta libraries were made. In TCRdb, the 5' RACE reads were re-called with MiXCR into one record per CDR3 protein. The sample lists approximately 400,000 distinct CDR3 sequences, 26% occurring once. Sequenced: blood, either unsorted or a sorted T cell fraction (not recorded which). This clonotype was obtained from a male donor with ankylosing spondylitis.

For the CDR3, the DNA is TGTGCCAGCAGCCCCCAGGTGGTGAACACTGAAGCTTTCTTT. It translates to CASSPQVVNTEAFF. V is TRBV3-1 and J is TRBJ1-1; D is unclear. V gave up 4 bases and J gave up 0 bases, with 9 bases separating them. CDR3 size: 14 residues. CDR1 LGHDT and CDR2 YNNKEL come from the germline V gene (reference sequence).